This T cell receptor (beta chain) was identified during a study of Graves' ophthalmopathy and Graves' hyperthyroidism. This CDR3 spans 15 amino acids. V was clipped by 5 bases and J by 2 bases, with 15 bases between them. In germline, CDR1 is SGHAT, CDR2 FQDESV (reference sequence). Amplification from RNA transcripts yielded the TCR beta CDR3 regions. The library came from an HTBI-primed first-round RT-PCR and a second-round multiplex PCR. MiXCR was run by TCRdb on the multiplex PCR reads, yielding one entry per CDR3 protein. The sample holds about 380,000 distinct CDR3 sequences, approximately 15% seen once. Ten or more counts support this clonotype.

This TCR derives from a woman in her late teens or twenties with stable Graves' hyperthyroidism. The chain has TRBV11-1 and TRBJ1-2; no reliable D call. Material: peripheral blood. As DNA, the CDR3 is TGTGCCAGCAGCCTCTTCGAGGGTTCCAACTATGGCTACACCTTC. Translating gives CASSLFEGSNYGYTF. Combining the CDR3 with reference TRBV11-1 and TRBJ1-2 gives the whole variable domain EAEVAQSPRYKITEKSQAVAFWCDPISGHATLYWYRQILGQGPELLVQFQDESVVDDSQLPKDRFSAERLKGVDSTLKIQPAELGDSAMYLCASSLFEGSNYGYTFGSGTRLTVV.